The 24 T cell receptor beta chains reported below all come from one sample, sequenced in a study of blood T cell repertoires in COVID-19. The repertoire was sequenced with immunoSEQ multiplex PCR; TCRdb's copy has only in-frame clones and lacks some. The sample includes around 160,000 clones, around 80% of them seen just once. Sequenced input: PBMCs or T cells enriched from blood (not recorded which). Receptors originate from an older woman who had recovered from COVID-19.

The V call is TRBV12-5, the J call TRBJ1-3; 9 bases line up with TRBD1. This CDR3 region has 18 residues. Germline V CDR1 and CDR2: LGHNT, FRNRAP. The J segment lost 2 bases and the V segment lost 2 bases, leaving 10 bases of the junction unmatched. CDR3: CASGLYQTGGLAGNTIYF. Here the CDR3 DNA reads TGTGCTAGTGGTTTGTACCAGACAGGGGGGCTTGCTGGAAACACCATATATTTT.

The chain uses TRBV4-1 and TRBJ2-7; D uncertain. CDR3 length: 17 amino acids. Germline lookup yields CDR1 MGHRA and CDR2 YSYEKL. V lost 4 bases, J lost 0 bases, and 19 bases lay in between. The CDR3 DNA sequence: TGCGCCAGCAGCCGGATCCTGCCTCAGGTGGGCTCCTACGAGCAGTACTTC. The encoded protein is CASSRILPQVGSYEQYF.

The chain links TRBV7-6 to TRBJ2-1; maybe TRBD2 (6 bases). The CDR3 runs to 11 residues. The germline gives CDR1 SGHVS, CDR2 FNYEAQ. V shed 6 bases and J shed 16 bases, with 16 bases lying between them. The CDR3: CASSLYGEEFF. In DNA, the CDR3 is TGTGCCAGCAGTCTCTACGGGGAGGAATTCTTC.

The chain recombines TRBV10-3 with TRBJ1-1, with D possibly being TRBD1 (6 bases). This CDR3 is built from 14 residues. Trimming stripped 6 bases from V and 0 bases from J, with 11 bases between. Germline CDR1 is ENHRY and CDR2 is SYGVKD. CDR3 in DNA: TGTGCCATCAGGGGACAAGAACTGAACACTGAAGCTTTCTTT. It is translated as CAIRGQELNTEAFF.

This chain joins TRBV5-1 and TRBJ2-3, with 9 positions matching TRBD1. The CDR3 covers 15 residues. In germline, CDR1 is SGHRS, CDR2 YFSETQ. V lost 5 bases and J lost 1; bases outside the gene matches: 5. The CDR3 here is CASRGRTGGTDTQYF. DNA of the CDR3: TGCGCCAGCAGGGGGAGGACAGGGGGCACAGATACGCAGTATTTT.

The V call is TRBV5-6, the J call TRBJ1-3; 8 bases map to TRBD1. The CDR3 is made up of 14 amino acids. Trimming cost V 7 bases and J 0 bases; bases outside gene matches: 3. CDR1 SGHDT and CDR2 YYEEEE come from the germline V gene. CDR3 protein: CASRDRISGNTIYF. CDR3 bases: TGTGCCAGCCGGGACAGGATCTCTGGAAACACCATATATTTT.

V gene TRBV9 combines with J gene TRBJ1-5; D unclear. The V end was cut by 4 bases, the J end by 3 bases, with 8 bases between. The CDR3 runs to 13 residues. Germline CDR1 SGDLS, CDR2 YYNGEE. In DNA, the CDR3 is TGTGCCAGCAGCTCGGGAGTCAATCAGCCCCAGCATTTT. Its protein is CASSSGVNQPQHF.

This clone was counted ten times or more. This chain links TRBV12-3 or TRBV12-4 with TRBJ1-6; 7 bases fit TRBD1. Germline trimming cut 6 bases from V and 7 bases from J; bases unmatched to any gene: 3. There are 13 residues in the CDR3. As DNA, the CDR3 is TGTGCCAGCAGGAAACAGGGGAATTCACCCCTCCACTTT. Protein sequence: CASRKQGNSPLHF.

The chain is built from TRBV11-2 and TRBJ2-4, with 7 bases lining up with TRBD1. There are 15 residues in the CDR3. Trimming cost V 5 bases and J 0 bases; bases outside gene matches: 4. The germline V gene has CDR1 SGHAT and CDR2 FQNNGV. CDR3 in amino acids: CASSQTGVAKNIQYF. CDR3 DNA sequence: TGTGCCAGCAGCCAAACAGGGGTAGCCAAAAACATTCAGTACTTC. The full variable domain, its missing parts supplied by reference TRBV11-2 and TRBJ2-4, is EAGVAQSPRYKIIEKRQSVAFWCNPISGHATLYWYQQILGQGPKLLIQFQNNGVVDDSQLPKDRFSAERLKGVDSTLKIQPAKLEDSAVYLCASSQTGVAKNIQYFGAGTRLSVL.

The V gene is TRBV19, the J gene TRBJ2-3; 8 positions match TRBD1. The V and J ends lost 8 bases and 7 bases, in that order; junction bases with no gene match: 5. Germline lookup yields CDR1 LNHDA and CDR2 SQIVND (reference sequence). This CDR3 has 12 amino acids. CDR3: CASGTGMNTQYF. CDR3 DNA sequence: TGTGCCAGTGGGACAGGAATGAATACGCAGTATTTT.

The CDR3 nucleotides read TGTGCCAGCTCTGAACTGGGCGGGGAGGGAGATACGCAGTATTTT. Translating it yields CASSELGGEGDTQYF. This chain connects TRBV7-2 to TRBJ2-3, with 7 bases lining up with TRBD2. The CDR3 is made up of 15 amino acids. Germline V gene data show CDR1 as SGHTA and CDR2 as FQGNSA. The V gene end was trimmed by 8 bases and the J gene end by 5 bases; junction bases not matched to a gene: 13.

The count of this clone is one. The rearrangement links TRBV19 to TRBJ1-6, with D hard to call. V was cut by 7 bases and J by 7 bases, with 14 bases left in between. The CDR3 is 14 residues long. Germline CDR1 is LNHDA and CDR2 is SQIVND (reference sequence). The CDR3 loop is CASKTVSPNSPLHF. CDR3 in DNA: TGTGCCAGTAAAACAGTATCGCCCAATTCACCCCTCCACTTT.

The chain couples TRBV5-6 to TRBJ1-2; TRBD1 might be the D (5 bases). Trimming shortened V by 7 bases and J by 9 bases, and 13 bases separated the two germline ends. The CDR3 consists of 11 residues. Germline assignment: CDR1 SGHDT and CDR2 YYEEEE. The CDR3 DNA reads TGTGCCAGCCACTTCGGGGGGAGCTACACCTTC. Translation: CASHFGGSYTF.

J is TRBJ2-6 and V is TRBV27; TRBD2 aligns across 7 bases. V trimming: 8 bases; J trimming: 0 bases; junction bases outside the gene matches: 4. There are 15 residues in the CDR3. The germline V gene has CDR1 MNHEY and CDR2 SMNVEV (reference sequence). The CDR3 bases are TGTGCCAGCCTCCGGACTAGCTCTGGGGCCAACGTCCTGACTTTC. Translating it yields CASLRTSSGANVLTF.

The CDR3 nucleotides are TGTGCCAGCAATTTCCGCAGGGAGAACACCGGGGAGCTGTTTTTT. This encodes CASNFRRENTGELFF. The chain joins TRBV28 to TRBJ2-2; D may be TRBD1 (5 bases). Germline V CDR1 and CDR2: MDHEN, SYDVKM. Trimming removed 7 bases at V and 1 base at J, with 13 bases between. CDR3 length equals 15 residues.

The rearrangement joins TRBV30 to TRBJ1-2; no clear D. CDR1 is GTSNPN and CDR2 is SVGIG in the germline V gene (reference sequence). The CDR3 has 13 residues. Trimming shortened V by 1 base and J by 7 bases, and 13 bases separated the two germline ends. The CDR3 DNA reads TGTGCCTGGAGTGATGTAAACCCGGGTGGCTACACCTTC. This codes for CAWSDVNPGGYTF. Looking up the rest from reference TRBV30 and TRBJ1-2 gives the full variable domain: SQTIHQWPATLVQPVGSPLSLECTVEGTSNPNLYWYRQAAGRGLQLLFYSVGIGQISSEVPQNLSASRPQDRQFILSSKKLLLSDSGFYLCAWSDVNPGGYTFGSGTRLTVV.

The chain recombines TRBV7-2 with TRBJ2-5; TRBD2 matches 7 bases. The length of the CDR3 is 15 residues. V shed 5 bases, J shed 3 bases, and the junction held 9 bases outside the gene matches. CDR1 and CDR2 from the germline V gene are SGHTA and FQGNSA. The CDR3 here is CASSRRLAREETQYF. CDR3 DNA sequence: TGTGCCAGCAGCCGCCGACTAGCTAGGGAAGAGACCCAGTACTTC.

This clone was recorded once. The V and J genes are TRBV15 and TRBJ1-1; D is possibly TRBD1 (6 bases). Trimming removed 5 bases from V and 0 bases from J, with 10 bases in between. The CDR3 has 14 amino acids. The germline CDR1 and CDR2 sequences are LNHNV and YYDKDF (reference sequence). CDR3 DNA: TGTGCCACCAGCTCAGGGGATATGAACACTGAAGCTTTCTTT. Translated: CATSSGDMNTEAFF.

The V and J genes are TRBV6-4 and TRBJ2-3, with 10 positions matching TRBD1. V shed 4 bases, J shed 7 bases, and the junction held 8 bases outside the gene matches. CDR3 length: 15 amino acids. Germline V gives CDR1 MRHNA, CDR2 SNTAGT. CDR3 DNA: TGTGCCAGCAGTGTAGTCCCGGGACAGGGGTATACGCAGTATTTT. Its protein product is CASSVVPGQGYTQYF.

The chain couples TRBV14 to TRBJ1-5; 12 bases fit TRBD1. The CDR3 sequence is 17 residues long. The germline V gene encodes CDR1 SGHDN and CDR2 FVKESK. Trimming at V came to 8 bases and at J to 7 bases, leaving 15 bases not matched to a gene. CDR3 amino acids: CASQQATGTGGLQPQHF. CDR3 nucleotide sequence: TGTGCCAGCCAACAAGCCACCGGGACAGGGGGCTTGCAGCCCCAGCATTTT.

This chain links TRBV14 with TRBJ2-7; 9 bases fit TRBD2. The CDR3 consists of 16 residues. Germline values: CDR1 SGHDN, CDR2 FVKESK. V lost 1 base to trimming and J lost 2 bases; unmatched junction nucleotides: 6. CDR3 in DNA: TGTGCCAGCAGCCAAGTGACTAGCGGATTTCCCTACGAGCAGTACTTC. It specifies CASSQVTSGFPYEQYF.

At least ten counts were recorded for this clone. The chain recombines TRBV5-4 with TRBJ1-6, with TRBD1 as a possible D gene (6 bases). V was clipped by 4 bases and J by 1 base, with 18 bases between them. CDR3 size: 18 residues. CDR1 and CDR2 (germline): SGHNT, YYREEE (reference sequence). For the CDR3, the DNA is TGTGCCAGCAGCGGAGGGGTAGGGGGGGCGTCCTATAATTCACCCCTCCACTTT. Amino acids: CASSGGVGGASYNSPLHF.

CDR3 sequence reads: CASSRDRDYGYTF. CDR3 DNA sequence: TGTGCCAGCAGCAGGGACAGGGACTATGGCTACACCTTC. This sequence joins TRBV5-6 and TRBJ1-2; 9 bases match TRBD1. Germline values: CDR1 SGHDT, CDR2 YYEEEE. The CDR3 covers 13 residues. The ends lost 4 bases at V and 3 bases at J; junction bases unmatched: 1.

V usage is TRBV4-1 and J usage is TRBJ2-7; 10 nucleotides line up with TRBD2. Germline CDR1 MGHRA, CDR2 YSYEKL. The CDR3 totals 15 residues. V shed 1 base, J shed 2 bases, and the junction held 2 bases outside the gene matches. The CDR3: CASSQVAGGPYEQYF. The CDR3, as DNA: TGCGCCAGCAGCCAAGTAGCGGGGGGCCCCTACGAGCAGTACTTC.